Sequencing of this T cell receptor (beta chain) was carried out in a study of monozygotic twins with inflammatory bowel disease. The study, taken as a whole, reports: For IBD patients, clonotypes shared with others were fewer than for healthy twins, especially with disease activity. A reduction in TCRbeta diversity (inverse Simpson) was seen in IBD patients relative to healthy co-twins. Perhaps reflecting limited power, concordant and discordant twins did not differ in repertoire similarity.

A remark on this clonotype: As yet, its antigen is unknown.

Germline CDR1 SEHNR, CDR2 FQNEAQ (reference sequence). This CDR3 is 13 amino acids long. Addition of UMIs with a 6-nucleotide sample barcode was achieved by template switching. TCRdb re-called the 5' RACE reads and gives one entry per CDR3 protein, without DNA. The sample table sets out approximately 400,000 distinct CDR3 sequences. Input material: blood. The sequence derives from a human donor with ulcerative colitis or Crohn's disease, or a healthy co-twin of an affected twin (not recorded which). V usage is TRBV7-9 and J usage is TRBJ2-7; as DNA is missing, the TRBD1 call by TCRdb cannot be tested. The CDR3 region is CASSWRQSYEQYF. Full variable domain (remainder filled in from reference TRBV7-9 and TRBJ2-7): DTGVSQNPRHKITKRGQNVTFRCDPISEHNRLYWYRQTLGQGPEFLTYFQNEAQLEKSRLLSDRFSAERPKGSFSTLEIQRTEQGDSAMYLCASSWRQSYEQYFGPGTRLTVT.